This T cell receptor beta chain was profiled in a study of blood T cell repertoires in COVID-19. Using immunoSEQ multiplex PCR, the repertoire was profiled, and TCRdb retains in-frame clones only, with some absent. In the table there are 220,000 or so clones, roughly 84% of which are singletons. The clonotype originates from a woman aged 40 to 49 who had recovered from COVID-19. Sequencing used PBMCs or T cells enriched from blood (not recorded which).

In DNA form, the CDR3 reads TGTGCCAGCAGGGGGCGGTTAATGAACACTGAAGCTTTCTTT. Protein product: CASRGRLMNTEAFF. The chain uses TRBV28 and TRBJ1-1; D might be TRBD1 (5 bases). There are 14 residues in the CDR3. V was pared by 6 bases and J by 0 bases, with 11 bases between. Germline assignment: CDR1 MDHEN and CDR2 SYDVKM.